This TCR beta chain originates from a study of cytomegalovirus exposure and HLA in healthy donors. The CDR3 is 15 amino acids. Trimming left V 5 bases short and J 5 bases short, with 19 bases between. The germline V gene has CDR1 MDHEN and CDR2 SYDVKM. This clone was recorded only once. The PCR used 60 Vbeta and 13 Jbeta primers. The data were produced by immunoSEQ multiplex PCR, yet TCRdb's version contains in-frame clones alone and is incomplete. The table lists under 200,000 clones, over 70% of them singletons, with 6% to 8% in the top ten. The sample consisted of PBMCs. The sequence was collected from a male donor in good health and CMV-seropositive. The chain has TRBV28 and TRBJ2-7, with a tentative D call TRBD1 (6 bases). CDR3 sequence reads: CASSPTTGLWDEQYF. In DNA form, the CDR3 reads TGTGCCAGCAGTCCCACGACAGGCTTATGGGACGAGCAGTACTTC.